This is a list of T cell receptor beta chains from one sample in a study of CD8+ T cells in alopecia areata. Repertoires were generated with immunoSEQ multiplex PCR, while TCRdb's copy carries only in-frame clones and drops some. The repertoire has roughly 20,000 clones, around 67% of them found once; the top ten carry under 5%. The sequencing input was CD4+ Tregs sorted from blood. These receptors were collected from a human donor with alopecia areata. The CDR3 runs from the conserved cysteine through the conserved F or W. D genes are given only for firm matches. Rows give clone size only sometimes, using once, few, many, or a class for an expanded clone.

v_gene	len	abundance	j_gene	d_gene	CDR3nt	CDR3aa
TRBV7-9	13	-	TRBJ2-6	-	TGTGCCAGCAGCACGGGTGGGGCCAACGTCCTGACTTTC	CASSTGGANVLTF
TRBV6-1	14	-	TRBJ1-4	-	TGTGCCAGCAGAAGGGTTCTCACCACCGAAAAACTGTTTTTT	CASRRVLTTEKLFF
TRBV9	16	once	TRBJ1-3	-	TGTGCCAGCAGCGTAGGGACGGTGCTCTCTGGAAACACCATATATTTT	CASSVGTVLSGNTIYF
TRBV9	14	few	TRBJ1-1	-	TGTGCCAGCAGCCGTGGGGGGGACGTGTATGAAGCTTTCTTT	CASSRGGDVYEAFF
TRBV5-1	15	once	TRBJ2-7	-	TGCGCCAGCAGCTGGACCGGGACAAGAATCTACGAGCAGTACTTC	CASSWTGTRIYEQYF
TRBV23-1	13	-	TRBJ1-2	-	TGCGCCAGCAGTCAATCTAGTAGGTCTGGCTACACCTTC	CASSQSSRSGYTF
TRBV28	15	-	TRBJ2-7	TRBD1	TGTGCCAGCTCGATTGTGGGACAGGGGCTCTACGAGCAGTACTTC	CASSIVGQGLYEQYF
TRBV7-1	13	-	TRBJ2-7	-	TGTGCCAGCAGCTTAGCTGAGTTTGGCGAGCAGTACTTC	CASSLAEFGEQYF
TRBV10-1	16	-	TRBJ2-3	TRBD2	TGCGCCAGCAGTGAGTCGGCTAGCGGGAGGGCAGATACGCAGTATTTT	CASSESASGRADTQYF
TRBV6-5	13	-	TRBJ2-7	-	TGTGCCAGCAGTGATGCAGGGTCCCACGAGCAGTACTTC	CASSDAGSHEQYF
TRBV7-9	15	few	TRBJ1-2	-	TGTGCCAGGGGCTTTACGGTAGAGACGTACTATGGCTACACCTTC	CARGFTVETYYGYTF
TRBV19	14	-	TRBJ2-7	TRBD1	TGTGCCAGTTCCCGAGCCGGACAGGCCTACGAGCAGTACTTC	CASSRAGQAYEQYF
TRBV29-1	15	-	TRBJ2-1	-	TGCAGCGGGTCGGGCGACTCCTCGCCCTTCGATGAGCAGTTCTTC	CSGSGDSSPFDEQFF
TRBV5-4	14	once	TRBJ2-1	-	TGTGCCAGCAGCTTGGCCGAAGGGATCGTTGAGCAGTTCTTC	CASSLAEGIVEQFF
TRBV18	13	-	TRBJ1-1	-	TGTGCCAGCTCACCCGGCGGGGACACTGAAGCTTTCTTT	CASSPGGDTEAFF
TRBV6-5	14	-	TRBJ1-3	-	TGTGCCAGCAGTTACTCTGACTCTGGAAACACCATATATTTT	CASSYSDSGNTIYF
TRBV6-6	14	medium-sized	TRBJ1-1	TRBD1	TGTGCCAGCAGGGATAGGGGGCTGAACACTGAAGCTTTCTTT	CASRDRGLNTEAFF
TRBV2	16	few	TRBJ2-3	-	TGTGCCAGCAGTGAGGTTCTGGCAGCCGGCACAGATACGCAGTATTTT	CASSEVLAAGTDTQYF
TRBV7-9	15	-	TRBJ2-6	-	TGTGCCAGCAGCTTTTTGTTAGGTGGGGCCAACGTCCTGACTTTC	CASSFLLGGANVLTF
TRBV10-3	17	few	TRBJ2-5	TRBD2	TGTGCCATCAGTGAGTCTGGGACTAGCGGGCGACGCAACACCCAGTACTTC	CAISESGTSGRRNTQYF
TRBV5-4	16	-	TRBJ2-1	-	TGTGCCAGCAGCTTGCCCCCGCCCCGTGGCTATGGTGAGCAGTTCTTC	CASSLPPPRGYGEQFF
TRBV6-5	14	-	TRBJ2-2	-	TGTGCCAGCAGTCGGGGACAGAACACCGGGGAGCTGTTTTTT	CASSRGQNTGELFF
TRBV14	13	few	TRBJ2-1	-	TGTGCCAGCAGCCAAGGGGCAAATAATGAGCAGTTCTTC	CASSQGANNEQFF
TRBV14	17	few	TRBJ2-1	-	TGTGCCAGCAGCCTCGCGCCAGGGCGGAGCTCCTACAATGAGCAGTTCTTC	CASSLAPGRSSYNEQFF
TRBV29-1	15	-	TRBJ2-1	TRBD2	TGCAGCGTTAGGGAGGGACTAGCGGGTTGGAATGAGCAGTTCTTC	CSVREGLAGWNEQFF
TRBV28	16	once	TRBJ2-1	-	TGTGCCAGCAGTTTATTGGGAAGCGGACCCTACAATGAGCAGTTCTTC	CASSLLGSGPYNEQFF
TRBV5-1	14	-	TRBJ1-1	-	TGCGCCAGCAGCTTCGAACTGTTGAACACTGAAGCTTTCTTT	CASSFELLNTEAFF
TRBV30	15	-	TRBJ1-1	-	TGTGCCTGGAGTGAGGCTGACAGGCGGGGAACTGAAGCTTTCTTT	CAWSEADRRGTEAFF
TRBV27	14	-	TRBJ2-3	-	TGTGCCAGCAGTTTCGGCCGGAATACAGATACGCAGTATTTT	CASSFGRNTDTQYF
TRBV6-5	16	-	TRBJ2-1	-	TGTGCCAGCAGTTACTCATCCAGGGGACCATACAATGAGCAGTTCTTC	CASSYSSRGPYNEQFF
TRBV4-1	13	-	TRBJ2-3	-	TGCGCCAGCAGCCCCGGGACCACAGATACGCAGTATTTT	CASSPGTTDTQYF
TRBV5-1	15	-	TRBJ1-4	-	TGCGCCAGCAGCTCATCCGGGACTGAGAATGAAAAACTGTTTTTT	CASSSSGTENEKLFF
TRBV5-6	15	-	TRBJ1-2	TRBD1	TGTGCCAGCAGCTCATACTCCGGGACAGACTGGGGCTACACCTTC	CASSSYSGTDWGYTF
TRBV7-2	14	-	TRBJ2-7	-	TGTGCCAGCAGCTTAGGTGGCCCTCGGGTCGAGCAGTACTTC	CASSLGGPRVEQYF
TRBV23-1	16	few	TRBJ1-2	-	TGCGCCAGCAGTCAAGAGATTTACGTCTTCGGCTATGGCTACACCTTC	CASSQEIYVFGYGYTF
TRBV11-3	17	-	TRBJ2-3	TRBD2	TGTGCCAGCAGCTCGGGACTAGCGGGGACTATCAAAGATACGCAGTATTTT	CASSSGLAGTIKDTQYF